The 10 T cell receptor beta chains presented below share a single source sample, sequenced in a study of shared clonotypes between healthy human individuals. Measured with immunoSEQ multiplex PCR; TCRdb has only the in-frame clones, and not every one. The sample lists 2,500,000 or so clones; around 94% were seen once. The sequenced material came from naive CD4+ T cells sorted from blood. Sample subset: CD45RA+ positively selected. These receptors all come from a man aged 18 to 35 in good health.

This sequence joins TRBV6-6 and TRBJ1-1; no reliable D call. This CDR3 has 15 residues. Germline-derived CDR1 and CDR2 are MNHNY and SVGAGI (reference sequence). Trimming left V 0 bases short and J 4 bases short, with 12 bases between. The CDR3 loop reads CASSYSNPKGTEAFF. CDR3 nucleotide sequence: TGTGCCAGCAGTTACTCGAATCCGAAGGGCACTGAAGCTTTCTTT.

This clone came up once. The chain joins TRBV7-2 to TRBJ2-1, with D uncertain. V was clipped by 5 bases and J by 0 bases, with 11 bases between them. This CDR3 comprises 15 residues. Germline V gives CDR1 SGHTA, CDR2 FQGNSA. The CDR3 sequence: CASSPSVSSYNEQFF. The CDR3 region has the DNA TGTGCCAGCAGCCCATCAGTCAGCTCCTACAATGAGCAGTTCTTC.

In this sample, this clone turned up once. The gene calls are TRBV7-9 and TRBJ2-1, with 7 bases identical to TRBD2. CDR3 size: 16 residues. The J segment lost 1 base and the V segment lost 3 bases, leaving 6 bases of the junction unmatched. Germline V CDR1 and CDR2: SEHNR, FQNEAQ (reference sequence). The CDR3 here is CASSFVAGESYNEQFF. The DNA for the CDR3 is TGTGCCAGCAGCTTTGTGGCGGGGGAATCCTACAATGAGCAGTTCTTC.

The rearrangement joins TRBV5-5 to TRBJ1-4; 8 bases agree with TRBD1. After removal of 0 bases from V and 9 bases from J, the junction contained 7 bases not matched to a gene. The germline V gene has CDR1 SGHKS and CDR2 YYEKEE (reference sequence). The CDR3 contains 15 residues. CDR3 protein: CASSLGQGAEKKLFF. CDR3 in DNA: TGTGCCAGCAGCTTGGGGCAGGGGGCCGAGAAAAAACTGTTTTTT.

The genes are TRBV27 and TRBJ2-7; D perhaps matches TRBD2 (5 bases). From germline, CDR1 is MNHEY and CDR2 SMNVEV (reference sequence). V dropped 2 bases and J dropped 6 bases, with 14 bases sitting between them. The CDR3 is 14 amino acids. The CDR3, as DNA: TGTGCCAGCAGTTTAGGACGCCCGAGGGTCGAGCAGTACTTC. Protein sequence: CASSLGRPRVEQYF.

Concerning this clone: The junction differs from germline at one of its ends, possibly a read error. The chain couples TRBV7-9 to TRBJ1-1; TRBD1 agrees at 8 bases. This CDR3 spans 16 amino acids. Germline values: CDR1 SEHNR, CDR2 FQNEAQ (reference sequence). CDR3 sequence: CASSLAQGAGGTEAFF. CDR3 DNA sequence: TGTGCCAGCAGCCTAGCTCAGGGGGCGGGGGGCACTGAAGCTTTCTTT. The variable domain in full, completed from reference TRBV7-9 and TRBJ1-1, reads DTGVSQNPRHKITKRGQNVTFRCDPISEHNRLYWYRQTLGQGPEFLTYFQNEAQLEKSRLLSDRFSAERPKGSFSTLEIQRTEQGDSAMYLCASSLAQGAGGTEAFFGQGTRLTVV.

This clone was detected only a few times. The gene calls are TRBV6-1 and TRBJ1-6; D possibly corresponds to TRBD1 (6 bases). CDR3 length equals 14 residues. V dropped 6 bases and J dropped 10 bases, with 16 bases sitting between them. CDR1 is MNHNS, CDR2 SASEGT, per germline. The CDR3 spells CASRLDSAISPLHF. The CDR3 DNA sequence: TGTGCCAGCAGGTTGGACAGCGCCATATCACCCCTCCACTTT.

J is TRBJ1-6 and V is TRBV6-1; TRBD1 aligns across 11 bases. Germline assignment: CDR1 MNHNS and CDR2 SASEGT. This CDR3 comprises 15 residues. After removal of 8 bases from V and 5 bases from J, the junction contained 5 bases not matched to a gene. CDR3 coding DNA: TGTGCCAGCTTGGGGACAGGGGGTAATAATTCACCCCTCCACTTT. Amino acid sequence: CASLGTGGNNSPLHF.

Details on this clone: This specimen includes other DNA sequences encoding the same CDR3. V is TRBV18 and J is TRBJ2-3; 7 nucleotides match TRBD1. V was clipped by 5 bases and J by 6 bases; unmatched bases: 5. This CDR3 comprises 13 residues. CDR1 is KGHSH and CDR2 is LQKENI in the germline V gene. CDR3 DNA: TGTGCCAGCTCATCTGACAGGGCGGATACGCAGTATTTT. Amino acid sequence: CASSSDRADTQYF.

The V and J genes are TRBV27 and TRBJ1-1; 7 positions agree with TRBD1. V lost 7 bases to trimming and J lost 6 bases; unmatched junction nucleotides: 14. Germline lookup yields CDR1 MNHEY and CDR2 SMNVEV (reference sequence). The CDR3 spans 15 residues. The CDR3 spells CASTRTALGQPEAFF. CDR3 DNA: TGTGCCAGCACCCGAACTGCTTTGGGACAGCCTGAAGCTTTCTTT.